The sequence of this T cell receptor beta chain was determined in a study of T cells expressing NK-cell markers. TCRdb reprocessed the 5' RACE reads, keeping one entry per CDR3 protein, no DNA. This sample contains about 370,000 distinct CDR3 sequences. The germline V gene encodes CDR1 SGHDN and CDR2 FVKESK. This CDR3 spans 12 amino acids. The receptor was isolated from a woman aged 45-59 years in good health. What was sequenced was blood T cells: a sorted CD56 or NKG2C T cell subset, CD4+ or CD8+ T cells, or bulk PBMC T cells (not recorded which). V and J are TRBV14 and TRBJ2-1; the TRBD2 assignment by TCRdb is unverifiable without DNA. The CDR3 reads CASSPTRHEQFF.